This T cell receptor beta chain was identified during a study of radiotherapy plus CTLA-4 blockade in lung cancer. V shed 2 bases and J shed 2 bases, with 11 bases lying between them. Germline loops: CDR1 SGHNT, CDR2 YYREEE (reference sequence). The CDR3 has 14 amino acids. Here immunoSEQ multiplex PCR was the method, and the copy in TCRdb shows in-frame clones only, minus some. This table holds roughly 120,000 clones, 81% found once. The gene calls are TRBV5-4 and TRBJ2-7, with D possibly TRBD2 on 6 matching bases. The sample was peripheral blood, taken from a patient treated with radiotherapy plus ipilimumab. The TCR was taken from a human donor with non-small cell lung cancer that progressed on radiotherapy plus ipilimumab. Some clones in this sample may be carry-over from other donors' samples. CDR3 DNA: TGTGCCAGCAGCTTCGGCGGGGTAACCTACGAGCAGTACTTC. Its translation: CASSFGGVTYEQYF.